The clone carrying this T cell receptor (beta chain) showed up just a few times. Antigen: not known. The record originates from a study of identical twins. The study's findings and limits: The study drew conclusions from cross-sectional statistical analysis, not from following the same donors.

Healthy Caucasians provided all donations. The CDR3 contains 15 residues. Germline loops: CDR1 LGHDT, CDR2 YNNKEL (reference sequence). J was trimmed by 4 bases and V by 2 bases; bases with no gene match: 8. TCRdb re-derived calls from the 5' RACE reads in MiXCR, one entry per CDR3 protein. The sample contains nearly 650,000 distinct CDR3 sequences, around 7.4% of which appear only once. The same data also contributed to another study, on yellow fever vaccine responses in identical twins. From that paper: It has been reported that, in twins, the vaccine T cell response seemed partly convergent and partly personalized.

The chain is built from TRBV3-1 and TRBJ2-7, with 7 bases lining up with TRBD2. The receptor's source is a young woman in good health. Sequencing was done on a sample of PBMCs. CDR3 nucleotides: TGTGCCAGCAGCCAAACGGGAGGAGTCACGTACGAGCAGTACTTC. Its protein product is CASSQTGGVTYEQYF.